This T cell receptor beta chain originates from a study of a mutant IDH1 vaccine in newly diagnosed glioma. Time point in this sample: week 35, safety follow-up. Topical imiquimod accompanied each vaccine dose, which consisted of 300 ug of mutant IDH1 20-mer peptide. During weeks 1, 3, 5, 7, 11, 15, 19 and 23, patients received eight vaccinations. Trimming took 4 bases from V and 8 from J, leaving 14 bases between them. The CDR3 covers 13 residues. Per germline, CDR1 MNHNS and CDR2 SASEGT. TCRdb keeps only in-frame clones here, not all; method: immunoSEQ multiplex PCR. Here the sample spans nearly 55,000 clones, under 90% being singletons. To note about this clone: Its matching antigen is unknown.

The sequence derives from a young woman with glioma. This chain connects TRBV6-1 to TRBJ1-2; D is unresolved. The sample in question was PBMCs, obtained from a glioma patient whose treatment included an IDH1 peptide vaccine. CDR3 DNA: TGTGCCAGCAGTGGAGAGGTAGTAGGCGGCTACACCTTC. Residues: CASSGEVVGGYTF.